The 5 T cell receptor beta chains below all came from one sample that was sequenced in a study of blood T cell repertoires in COVID-19. TCRdb's copy holds only in-frame clones and misses some; the assay was immunoSEQ multiplex PCR. The sample holds just over 75,000 clones; 75% to 90% are singletons and the top ten take about 5.8%. The sequencing sample was made of peripheral blood. All receptors come from a man between 60 and 75 years old with active or convalescent COVID-19.

V and J are TRBV9 and TRBJ2-2; D is undetermined. V lost 4 bases to trimming and J lost 4 bases, with 8 bases between them. Germline lookup yields CDR1 SGDLS and CDR2 YYNGEE. The CDR3 totals 13 residues. This CDR3 reads CASSLQSTGELFF. CDR3 nucleotides: TGTGCCAGCAGCCTTCAGTCCACCGGGGAGCTGTTTTTT. Full variable domain (remainder filled in from reference TRBV9 and TRBJ2-2): DSGVTQTPKHLITATGQRVTLRCSPRSGDLSVYWYQQSLDQGLQFLIQYYNGEERAKGNILERFSAQQFPDLHSELNLSSLELGDSALYFCASSLQSTGELFFGEGSRLTVL.

The chain joins TRBV11-2 to TRBJ2-3, with 14 bases matching TRBD2. The CDR3 consists of 19 residues. Germline CDR1 reads SGHAT; CDR2 reads FQNNGV. With 1 base clipped from V and 0 bases from J, the junction kept 6 bases outside the gene matches. This CDR3 is CASSLGRGTSGGSTDTQYF. In DNA, the CDR3 is TGTGCCAGCAGCTTAGGGCGGGGGACTAGCGGGGGTAGCACAGATACGCAGTATTTT. Variable domain in full (rest from reference TRBV11-2 and TRBJ2-3): EAGVAQSPRYKIIEKRQSVAFWCNPISGHATLYWYQQILGQGPKLLIQFQNNGVVDDSQLPKDRFSAERLKGVDSTLKIQPAKLEDSAVYLCASSLGRGTSGGSTDTQYFGPGTRLTVL.

Regarding this clone: Its ends do not fully match the called genes, so a read error is possible. The V gene is TRBV27, the J gene TRBJ1-1, with a tentative D call TRBD1 (6 bases). Germline lookup yields CDR1 MNHEY and CDR2 SMNVEV (reference sequence). The CDR3 sequence is 16 residues long. In DNA form, the CDR3 reads TGTGCCAGCAGTTTATTTACGGCAGGGGCGAACTCTGAAGCTTTCTTT. This gives the protein CASSLFTAGANSEAFF.

The rearrangement joins TRBV6-5 to TRBJ2-5; TRBD1 aligns across 9 bases. Germline V gene data show CDR1 as MNHEY and CDR2 as SVGAGI. Germline trimming cut 7 bases from V and 2 bases from J; bases unmatched to any gene: 8. The CDR3 totals 15 residues. The CDR3 reads CASKAGTGRQETQYF. The CDR3 DNA follows: TGTGCCAGCAAAGCCGGGACAGGGCGTCAAGAGACCCAGTACTTC.

The chain links TRBV10-1 to TRBJ2-7, with D uncertain. Between the trimmed V and J ends, which lost 6 bases and 2 bases, there was a span of 23 bases. This CDR3 spans 17 amino acids. Germline values: CDR1 WNHNN, CDR2 SYGVQD (reference sequence). CDR3 sequence reads: CASRTPPSRVHPYEQYF. As DNA, the CDR3 is TGCGCCAGCAGGACTCCACCCTCTAGAGTTCATCCCTACGAGCAGTACTTC.